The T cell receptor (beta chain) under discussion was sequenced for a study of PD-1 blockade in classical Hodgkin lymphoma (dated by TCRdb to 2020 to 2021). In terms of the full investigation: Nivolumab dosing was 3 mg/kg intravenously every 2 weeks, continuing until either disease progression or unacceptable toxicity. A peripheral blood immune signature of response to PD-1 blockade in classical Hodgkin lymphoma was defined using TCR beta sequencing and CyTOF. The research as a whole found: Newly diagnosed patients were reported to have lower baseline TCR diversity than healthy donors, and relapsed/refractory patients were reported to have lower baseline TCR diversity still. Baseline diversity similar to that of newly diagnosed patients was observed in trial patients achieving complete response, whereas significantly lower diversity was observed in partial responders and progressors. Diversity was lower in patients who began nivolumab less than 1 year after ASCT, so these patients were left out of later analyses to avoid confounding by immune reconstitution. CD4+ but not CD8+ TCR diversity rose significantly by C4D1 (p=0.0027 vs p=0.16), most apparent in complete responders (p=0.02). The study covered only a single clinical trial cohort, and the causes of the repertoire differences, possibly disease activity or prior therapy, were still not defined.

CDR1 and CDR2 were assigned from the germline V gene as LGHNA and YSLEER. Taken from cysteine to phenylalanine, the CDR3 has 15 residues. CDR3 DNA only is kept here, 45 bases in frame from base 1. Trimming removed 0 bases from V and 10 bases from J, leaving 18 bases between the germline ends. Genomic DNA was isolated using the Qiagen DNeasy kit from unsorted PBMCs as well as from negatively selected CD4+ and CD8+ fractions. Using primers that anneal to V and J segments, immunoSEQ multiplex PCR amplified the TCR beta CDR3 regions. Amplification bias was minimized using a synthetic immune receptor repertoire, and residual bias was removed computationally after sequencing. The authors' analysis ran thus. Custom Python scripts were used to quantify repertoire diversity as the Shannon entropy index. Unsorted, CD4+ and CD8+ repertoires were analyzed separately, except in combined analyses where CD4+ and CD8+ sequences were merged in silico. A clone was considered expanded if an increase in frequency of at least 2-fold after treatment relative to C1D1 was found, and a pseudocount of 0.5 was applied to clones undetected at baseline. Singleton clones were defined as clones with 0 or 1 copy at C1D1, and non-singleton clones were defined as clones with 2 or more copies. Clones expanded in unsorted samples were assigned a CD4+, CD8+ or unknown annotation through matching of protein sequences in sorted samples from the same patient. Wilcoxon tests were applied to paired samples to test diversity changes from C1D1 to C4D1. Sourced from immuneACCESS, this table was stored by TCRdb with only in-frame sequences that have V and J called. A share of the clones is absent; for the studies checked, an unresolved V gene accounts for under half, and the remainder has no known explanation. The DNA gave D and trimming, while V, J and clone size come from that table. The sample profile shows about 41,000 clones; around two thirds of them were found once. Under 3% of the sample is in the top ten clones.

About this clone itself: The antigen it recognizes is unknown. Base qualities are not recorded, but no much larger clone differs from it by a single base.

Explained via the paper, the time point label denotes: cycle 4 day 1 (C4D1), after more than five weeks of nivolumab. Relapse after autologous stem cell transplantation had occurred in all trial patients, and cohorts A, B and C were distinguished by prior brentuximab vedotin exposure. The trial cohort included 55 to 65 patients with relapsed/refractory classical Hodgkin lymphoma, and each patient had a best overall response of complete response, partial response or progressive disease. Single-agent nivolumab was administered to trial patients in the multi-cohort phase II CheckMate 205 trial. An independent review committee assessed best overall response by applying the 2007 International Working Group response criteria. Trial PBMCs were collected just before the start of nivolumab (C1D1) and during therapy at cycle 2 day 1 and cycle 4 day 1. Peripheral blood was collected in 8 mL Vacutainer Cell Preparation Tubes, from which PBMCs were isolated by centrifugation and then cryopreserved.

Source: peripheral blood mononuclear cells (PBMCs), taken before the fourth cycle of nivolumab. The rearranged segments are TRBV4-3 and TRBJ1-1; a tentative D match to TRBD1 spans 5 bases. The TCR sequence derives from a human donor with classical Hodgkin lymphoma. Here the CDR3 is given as CASSQDSAGGQGAFF. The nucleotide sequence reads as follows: TGCGCCAGCAGCCAAGATTCGGCCGGCGGTCAGGGAGCTTTCTTT.